This T cell receptor beta chain stems from a study of blood T cell repertoires in COVID-19. In the study overall: Sample material is recorded as cDNA or gDNA derived from T cells, B-cell-depleted T cells, or PBMCs.

Between the trimmed V and J ends, which lost 8 bases and 6 bases, there was a span of 22 bases. CDR3 length: 15 amino acids. Germline V gives CDR1 MDHEN, CDR2 SYDVKM. In its sample, this clone was seen once. Individuals drawn from around 25 US areas were about 18 to 100 years old. Clinical history reported by participants formed the basis on which cohorts were assigned. In the original analysis: Amplification with reference gene primers provided the estimates of nucleated cell counts. Repertoires were generated with immunoSEQ multiplex PCR, while TCRdb's copy carries only in-frame clones and drops some. D and trimming come from the DNA, and the V and J calls and clone size come from that table. The table records a few hundred thousand clones, around 86% of them present only once.

Sequenced input: PBMCs or T cells enriched from blood (not recorded which). The chain has TRBV28 and TRBJ1-1; D might be TRBD1 (5 bases). The sequence came from a woman aged 40 to 50 with acute COVID-19. The CDR3 DNA reads TGTGCCAGCCACGAGCAGGGACGGGGGAGCTCTGAAGCTTTCTTT. Translated, it gives CASHEQGRGSSEAFF.